Included here is one T cell receptor beta chain sequence, with context. Its antigen remains unidentified. Data came from immunoSEQ multiplex PCR; TCRdb stores just in-frame clones and leaves some out. In the table there are roughly 14,000 clones, 70% to 90% of which are singletons. This sample was taken from a study of graft-versus-host responses after intestinal transplantation. The germline V gene has CDR1 MDHEN and CDR2 SYDVKM. CDR3 length: 14 amino acids. Trimming removed 7 bases at V and 0 bases at J, with 10 bases between. Study findings and constraints: Peak circulating GvH clone levels were associated with early post-transplant HvG declines. The presence of high graft-versus-host to host-versus-graft clonal ratios in allografts characterized patients with graft-donor T cell macrochimerism. Detection of GvH clones occurred in recipient marrow, and some had their first appearance in ileum or blood.

Material: bone marrow, obtained around 120 days after intestinal transplantation. This receptor was taken from a human patient who received an intestinal transplant, so some T cells may come from the graft donor. The rearrangement uses TRBV28 and TRBJ2-1; D unresolved. CDR3 region: CASTARSSYNEQFF. For the CDR3, the DNA is TGTGCCAGCACCGCTAGGAGCTCCTACAATGAGCAGTTCTTC.